What follows describes a single T cell receptor beta chain. The antigen remains unidentified. A multiplex PCR was run with 60 Vbeta primers and 13 Jbeta primers. Sequencing used immunoSEQ multiplex PCR; TCRdb keeps in-frame clones, though not all of them. The sample yields some 200,000 clones, 75% to 80% seen once. V shed 6 bases, J shed 6 bases, and the junction held 12 bases outside the gene matches. The germline V gene encodes CDR1 LNHDA and CDR2 SQIVND (reference sequence). This CDR3 contains 16 residues. This sample is drawn from a study of cytomegalovirus exposure and HLA in healthy donors. Background on the study: As an earlier analysis found, some 180 million T cells yielded about 120 million unique TCR beta sequences.

General study results and limits: It was reportedly the case that the classifier diagnosed cytomegalovirus status with high specificity and sensitivity. Certain sequence variants were highly shared and formed a cluster, and this cluster was likely a sequencing artifact. As a later analysis revealed, most CMV-associated TCR beta chains appeared HLA-restricted.

This rearrangement joins TRBV19 to TRBJ1-5; 9 nucleotides line up with TRBD1. Input material: PBMCs. The TCR comes from a female donor in good health and CMV-seronegative. CDR3 region: CASRTSGQGVSQPQHF. The CDR3 DNA is TGTGCCAGTAGGACTTCGGGACAGGGAGTGAGTCAGCCCCAGCATTTT.